The 3 T cell receptor beta chains below come from one sample, sequenced in a study of Ad26.COV2.S vaccination and SARS-CoV-2 variants. Data came from immunoSEQ multiplex PCR; TCRdb stores just in-frame clones and leaves some out. The data contain 250,000 to 300,000 clones, around 87% of them seen just once; the ten biggest clones take up approximately 3.3%. Treatment meaning: some 20 received Ad26.COV2.S at low or high dose, single or two shots; about 5 received placebo; per-sample allocation not given. All samples were drawn on day 63, counting from the first vaccine or placebo injection. Source: peripheral blood, taken in a trial of Ad26.COV2.S vaccine versus placebo. The receptor source for this set is a person aged 18 to 65 who received the Ad26.COV2.S COVID-19 vaccine or a placebo.

The J gene is TRBJ1-2, the V gene TRBV30, with 8 bases identical to TRBD1. The CDR3 is 13 residues long. Looked up from germline, CDR1 is GTSNPN and CDR2 is SVGIG (reference sequence). The V segment lost 0 bases and the J segment 8 bases; nucleotides outside the gene matches: 5. CDR3 nucleotide sequence: TGTGCCTGGAGTGTAGGACAGGGCGGGGGCTACACCTTC. Amino acid sequence: CAWSVGQGGGYTF.

This clone was found once. The gene calls are TRBV3-1 (or the pseudogene TRBV3-2) and TRBJ2-5; TRBD1 agrees at 7 bases. The germline gives CDR1 LGHDT, CDR2 YNNKEL (reference sequence). CDR3 length: 14 residues. The V gene end was trimmed by 2 bases and the J gene end by 3 bases; junction bases not matched to a gene: 3. The DNA for the CDR3 is TGTGCCAGCAGCCAAAGAACAGGGGAAGAGACCCAGTACTTC. Amino acids: CASSQRTGEETQYF.

This chain uses TRBV11-2 with TRBJ2-7, with 9 nucleotides matching TRBD2. The CDR3 length is 15 residues. Trimming at V came to 4 bases and at J to 7 bases, leaving 11 bases not matched to a gene. CDR1 is SGHAT, CDR2 FQNNGV, per germline. The CDR3 reads CASSSSSGRRGEQYF. CDR3 nucleotides: TGTGCCAGCAGCTCCTCAAGCGGGAGGCGCGGGGAGCAGTACTTC. Using reference TRBV11-2 and TRBJ2-7 for the parts outside the CDR3, the full variable domain is EAGVAQSPRYKIIEKRQSVAFWCNPISGHATLYWYQQILGQGPKLLIQFQNNGVVDDSQLPKDRFSAERLKGVDSTLKIQPAKLEDSAVYLCASSSSSGRRGEQYFGPGTRLTVT.